The clone carrying this TCR beta chain was detected only a few times. Antigen specificity is unknown. There are 17 residues in the CDR3. CDR1 and CDR2 from the germline V gene are MNHEY and SVGAGI. Trimming pared 0 bases from V and 0 bases from J, leaving 14 bases between. The sample is drawn from a study of response to subunit inactivated influenza vaccine. Overall study results and limits: The study's authors posited that every seasonal influenza vaccination enlists few new T cells.

Using its own MiXCR run on the RT-PCR reads, TCRdb lists one record per CDR3 protein. This table has 450,000 to 500,000 distinct CDR3 sequences, approximately 11% appearing once. V is TRBV6-5 and J is TRBJ1-2; no clear D gene. The specimen was PBMCs from blood, collected more than 35 days after vaccination. The sequence was collected from a man over 45 who received an inactivated influenza vaccine. CDR3 nucleotide sequence: TGTGCCAGCAGTTACTCGAAGCGAACACAGCCTAACTATGGCTACACCTTC. Protein product: CASSYSKRTQPNYGYTF.